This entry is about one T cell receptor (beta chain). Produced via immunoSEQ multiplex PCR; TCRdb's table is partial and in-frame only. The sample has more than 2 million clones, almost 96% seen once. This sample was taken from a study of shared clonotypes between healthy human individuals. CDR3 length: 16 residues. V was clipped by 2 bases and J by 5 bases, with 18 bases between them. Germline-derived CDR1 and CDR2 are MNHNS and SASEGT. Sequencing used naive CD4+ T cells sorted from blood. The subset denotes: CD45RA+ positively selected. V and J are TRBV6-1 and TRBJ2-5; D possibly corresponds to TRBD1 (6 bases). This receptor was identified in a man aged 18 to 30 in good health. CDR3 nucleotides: TGTGCCAGCAGTGAAAACGGGGCCCGAACAGGGGAGACCCAGTACTTC. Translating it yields CASSENGARTGETQYF.